This record concerns one TCR beta chain sequence. This specimen comes from a study of blood T cell repertoires in COVID-19. Study-wide background: Acute-phase and convalescent COVID-19 samples originated in the United States, Italy and Spain.

V lost 6 bases, J lost 6 bases, and 8 bases stayed unmatched. Germline CDR1 reads LNHDA; CDR2 reads SQIVND (reference sequence). CDR3 size: 14 residues. Original methodology: Estimates of nucleated cell counts were drawn from the amplification of reference gene primers. The table came from immunoSEQ multiplex PCR; TCRdb's copy has only in-frame clones and leaves some out. V, J and clone size are taken as reported in that table, and D and trimming were inferred from the DNA itself. The sample has more than 200,000 clones, about four fifths seen once; the top ten hold approximately 7.4%. The material sequenced was peripheral blood. The rearrangement links TRBV19 to TRBJ1-5, with 7 bases aligning to TRBD1. The receptor comes from a woman in her forties or fifties with acute or convalescent COVID-19. CDR3: CASRPDRAGQPQHF. The CDR3 nucleotides are TGTGCCAGTAGGCCAGACAGGGCCGGTCAGCCCCAGCATTTT.